This T cell receptor (beta chain) was retrieved from a study of cytomegalovirus exposure and HLA in healthy donors. Findings and limits, study-wide: TRBV6-2, TRBV6-3 and other indistinguishable V segments were excluded.

CDR1 and CDR2 (germline): SEHNR, FQNEAQ (reference sequence). CDR3 length: 12 amino acids. PCR primers comprised 60 Vbeta and 13 Jbeta primers. Sequenced by immunoSEQ multiplex PCR; TCRdb stores in-frame clones only, minus some. The sample lists some 180,000 clones; about 76% were seen once. This clone was picked up a small number of times. The target antigen is unknown. Relative to the germline gene, one junction end is altered; a read error may explain this. The sequence was collected from a woman between 18 and 30 years old in good health and CMV-seropositive. The rearrangement links TRBV7-9 to TRBJ1-1, with D possibly matching TRBD1 (5 bases). Sequenced material: PBMCs. CDR3 sequence (DNA): TGTTCCAGCAGCTTAGTCTCAGGGCCCGCTTTCTTT. This codes for CSSSLVSGPAFF.